This TCR beta chain came from a study of CD8 T cells in ankylosing spondylitis. The CDR3 runs to 13 residues. Per germline, CDR1 LNHDA and CDR2 SQIVND (reference sequence). V was trimmed by 5 bases and J by 4 bases, leaving 10 bases between them. This clonotype appeared many times. Its antigen is not known. General study points: A TCR beta motif made of 7 to 9 highly homologous variants seemed typical of ankylosing spondylitis blood. Past studies reported some motif variants in reactive arthritis synovial fluid and blood.

MiXCR was run by TCRdb on the 5' RACE reads, yielding one entry per CDR3 protein. The sample has 200,000 or so distinct CDR3 sequences, 18% seen once. The origin of this receptor is a male donor under 35 with ankylosing spondylitis or in good health (not recorded which). J is TRBJ2-3 and V is TRBV19; D gene unclear. Input material: blood, either unsorted or a sorted T cell fraction (not recorded which). Written as DNA, the CDR3 is TGTGCCAGTAGTTTTGGAGTACCAGATACGCAGTATTTT. Its translation: CASSFGVPDTQYF.